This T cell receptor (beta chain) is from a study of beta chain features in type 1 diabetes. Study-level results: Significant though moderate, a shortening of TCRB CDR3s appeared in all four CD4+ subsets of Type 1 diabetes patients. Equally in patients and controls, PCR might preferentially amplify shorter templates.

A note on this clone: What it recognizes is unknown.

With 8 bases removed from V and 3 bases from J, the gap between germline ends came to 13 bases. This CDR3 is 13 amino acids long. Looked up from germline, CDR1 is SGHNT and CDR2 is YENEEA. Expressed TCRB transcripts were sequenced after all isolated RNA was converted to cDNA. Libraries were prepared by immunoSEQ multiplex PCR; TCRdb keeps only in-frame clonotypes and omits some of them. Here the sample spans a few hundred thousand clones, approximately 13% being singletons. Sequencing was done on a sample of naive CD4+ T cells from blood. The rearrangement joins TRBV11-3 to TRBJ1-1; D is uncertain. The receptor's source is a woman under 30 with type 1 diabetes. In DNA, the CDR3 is TGTGCCAGCTCCGGGGTTGAGGACACTGAAGCTTTCTTT. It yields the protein CASSGVEDTEAFF.